These T cell receptor beta chains were read from a single sample in a study of follicular helper T cells after annual influenza vaccination. The table came from immunoSEQ multiplex PCR; TCRdb's copy has only in-frame clones and leaves some out. Of some 7,300 clones detected, roughly 88% appear once; the ten largest clones hold about 1.6%. The sample here was CXCR5+ CD38- circulating T follicular helper cells from blood, taken 7 days after influenza vaccination. These receptors all stem from an adult who received the influenza vaccine. CDR3s include the opening cysteine and the closing phenylalanine or tryptophan. The order of the fields is CDR3 DNA, CDR3 protein, J gene, V gene, D gene, clone size. A D gene is named only where the DNA matches it firmly. Part of the rows lack a size; the others show once, few, many or a class for expanded clones.

TGTGCCTGGAGTGTAAGGGGGGACCATGGCTACACCTTC	CAWSVRGDHGYTF	TRBJ1-2	TRBV30	.	few
TGTGCCAGCCGAGTAGCGGGAGGGGGCACCGGGGAGCTGTTTTTT	CASRVAGGGTGELFF	TRBJ2-2	TRBV5-4	TRBD2	.
TGTGCCAGCAGCTTCCTCGGACTAGCGAACAATGAGCAGTTCTTC	CASSFLGLANNEQFF	TRBJ2-1	TRBV7-2	TRBD2	.
TGTGCCAGCAGGAAGGACAGCCATAGCAATCAGCCCCAGCATTTT	CASRKDSHSNQPQHF	TRBJ1-5	TRBV6-6	.	.
TGTGCCAGTAGTGTAGCTAGCGGGAGTGGAGAGCAGTTCTTC	CASSVASGSGEQFF	TRBJ2-1	TRBV19	TRBD2	.
TGTGCCAGTAGTCCCAGCGGGGGCCTTACGATAGCCAAAAACATTCAGTACTTC	CASSPSGGLTIAKNIQYF	TRBJ2-4	TRBV19	TRBD2	.
TGCAGTGCTGCGCTCACAGATACGCAGTATTTT	CSAALTDTQYF	TRBJ2-3	TRBV20-1	.	.
TGTGCCAGCTCACCGCAAGCGGGGGAGACCCAGTACTTC	CASSPQAGETQYF	TRBJ2-5	TRBV18	TRBD2	.
TGTGCCAGCAGCGGGGACAGTACAGATACGCAGTATTTT	CASSGDSTDTQYF	TRBJ2-3	TRBV7-6	TRBD1	.
TGTGCCAGTAGTCACAGGGGGCGCGTCACCGGGGAGCTGTTTTTT	CASSHRGRVTGELFF	TRBJ2-2	TRBV19	TRBD1	.
TGTGCCAGCAGCTTGAAATGGGGGGCGGAAAAACTGTTTTTT	CASSLKWGAEKLFF	TRBJ1-4	TRBV5-5	.	.
TGTGCCAGCAGCAGAGGGGGAACGAACACTGAAGCTTTCTTT	CASSRGGTNTEAFF	TRBJ1-1	TRBV7-2	.	.
TGTGCCAGCGAGCTCTACACCTTC	CASELYTF	TRBJ1-2	TRBV6-1	.	.
TGTGCCAGCAATTCCCCCGGGGGTGGGGGGGATACGCAGTATTTT	CASNSPGGGGDTQYF	TRBJ2-3	TRBV2	.	.
TGTGCCAGCTCAGCTAGACAGGCCCTAAACATTCAGTACTTC	CASSARQALNIQYF	TRBJ2-4	TRBV18	.	.
TGCGCCAGCAGCTTGGGTTCTAGCCTGGAGACCCAGTACTTC	CASSLGSSLETQYF	TRBJ2-5	TRBV5-1	.	.
TGTGCCAGCAGCTTAATGGGTCGCGGGAACACCGGGGAGCTGTTTTTT	CASSLMGRGNTGELFF	TRBJ2-2	TRBV7-3	.	.
TGTGCCAGCAGCTTGGGCGGGGTATATGGGACCCAGTACTTC	CASSLGGVYGTQYF	TRBJ2-5	TRBV5-4	.	.
TGTGCCAGCAGCTTAGAAGGGACAGGGGGCCGAGATACGCAGTATTTT	CASSLEGTGGRDTQYF	TRBJ2-3	TRBV7-9	TRBD1	.
TGTGCCAGCAGTTACCACTACCGGGAGGGCCTTTGGAATGAGCAGTTCTTC	CASSYHYREGLWNEQFF	TRBJ2-1	TRBV6-7	TRBD2	.
TGCGCCAGCAGCTTGGAACAGGGGTCCTACAATGAGCAGTTCTTC	CASSLEQGSYNEQFF	TRBJ2-1	TRBV5-1	TRBD1	once
TGCGCCAGCAGCTTGGCTGGGACAGGGGAATACGAGCAGTACTTC	CASSLAGTGEYEQYF	TRBJ2-7	TRBV5-1	TRBD1	.
TGCGCCAGCAGCTTGGGCGGGAGCGACAATGAGCAGTTCTTC	CASSLGGSDNEQFF	TRBJ2-1	TRBV5-1	TRBD2	.
TGTGCCAGCAGTTTAGCAGGGAAGACGGGAAACACCATATATTTT	CASSLAGKTGNTIYF	TRBJ1-3	TRBV28	.	.
TGTGCCAGCAGCTTAAGTCAGGGGATGTTAGGTACGCAGTATTTT	CASSLSQGMLGTQYF	TRBJ2-3	TRBV7-9	.	.
TGCGCCAGCAGCTTGGAGGGAGCCCGGGGAGAGACCCAGTACTTC	CASSLEGARGETQYF	TRBJ2-5	TRBV5-1	.	.
TGCGCCAGCAGTGTCGGGACAGGGTATCTGAATGAGCAGTTCTTC	CASSVGTGYLNEQFF	TRBJ2-1	TRBV5-1	TRBD1	.
TGTGCCAGCAGACTCGGGACTAGTCCCTCCTACGAGCAGTACTTC	CASRLGTSPSYEQYF	TRBJ2-7	TRBV2	TRBD2	few
TGTGCCAGCAGTACGGGGGCAGATACGCAGTATTTT	CASSTGADTQYF	TRBJ2-3	TRBV25-1	.	.
TGTGCCAGCAGCCCCTCCGCGTACGGGCAGCTCTATGGCTACACCTTC	CASSPSAYGQLYGYTF	TRBJ1-2	TRBV9	.	.
TGCAGCGTTGAAGATAATCGGAGTACGGAGACCCAGTACTTC	CSVEDNRSTETQYF	TRBJ2-5	TRBV29-1	.	.
TGTGCCAGCAGTTTGGGGGGGGGAACCCGTTTTGCTTTCTTT	CASSLGGGTRFAFF	TRBJ1-1	TRBV28	.	.
TGCGCCAGCAGCTTCCAGGCGGGGGACACTGAAGCTTTCTTT	CASSFQAGDTEAFF	TRBJ1-1	TRBV10-2	.	few
TGCGCCAGCAGCTTCGGACTAGGGCCCCTCACAGATACGCAGTATTTT	CASSFGLGPLTDTQYF	TRBJ2-3	TRBV5-1	TRBD2	.
TGTGCCAGTAGTATAGGGGCAGTGAACTCCTACGAGCAGTACTTC	CASSIGAVNSYEQYF	TRBJ2-7	TRBV19	.	.
TGCAGCGTTGAAGTAGCTAGCGGGAGAGATGAGCAGTTCTTC	CSVEVASGRDEQFF	TRBJ2-1	TRBV29-1	TRBD2	.
TGTGCCACCAGCAGGCCCGAGACAGGGGGCAATCAGCCCCAGCATTTT	CATSRPETGGNQPQHF	TRBJ1-5	TRBV15	TRBD1	.
TGCGCCAGCAGCCAAGCAGGACTAGCGGGAGCGGAGAAGACCCAGTACTTC	CASSQAGLAGAEKTQYF	TRBJ2-5	TRBV4-1	TRBD2	.
TGTGCCAGCTCACCGATACAGGGGCGTTCCTACGAGCAGTACTTC	CASSPIQGRSYEQYF	TRBJ2-7	TRBV18	TRBD1	.
TGTGCCAGCTCCGGAAGGACAGGGCTCAGCACAGATACGCAGTATTTT	CASSGRTGLSTDTQYF	TRBJ2-3	TRBV25-1	TRBD1	.